This passage covers 16 T cell receptor beta chains from one sample sequenced in a study of blood T cell repertoires in COVID-19. Only in-frame clones appear in the TCRdb table, and some are missing; sequencing was by immunoSEQ multiplex PCR. The sample holds 250,000 to 300,000 clones, roughly nine tenths seen once. The sequenced sample was peripheral blood. The source is a woman younger than 45 with COVID-19, enrolled during active disease.

Turning to this clone: Distinct nucleotide sequences in the sample also encode this CDR3. The chain has TRBV5-5 and TRBJ1-1, with D uncertain. Trimming took 0 bases from V and 1 from J, leaving 4 bases between them. The CDR3 extends over 13 amino acids. The germline V gene encodes CDR1 SGHKS and CDR2 YYEKEE (reference sequence). CDR3 in amino acids: CASSLGRNTEAFF. In DNA, the CDR3 is TGTGCCAGCAGCTTGGGGAGGAACACTGAAGCTTTCTTT.

The CDR3 spells CASSPRGHNSPLHF. The DNA for the CDR3 is TGTGCCAGCAGCCCCCGGGGTCATAATTCACCCCTCCACTTT. The rearrangement links TRBV7-2 to TRBJ1-6; D not resolved. The CDR3 runs 14 residues. Germline V lookup: CDR1 SGHTA, CDR2 FQGNSA. V dropped 5 bases and J dropped 5 bases, with 10 bases sitting between them.

The gene calls are TRBV19 and TRBJ2-2; 10 positions match TRBD1. J lost 8 bases, V lost 7 bases, and 7 bases had no gene match. Germline CDR1 and CDR2: LNHDA and SQIVND (reference sequence). The CDR3 is made up of 14 amino acids. The CDR3, as DNA: TGTGCCAGTACCCGACAGGGGGCGGAGGGGGAGCTGTTTTTT. It is translated as CASTRQGAEGELFF.

This clone was observed a handful of times. The chain carries TRBV5-4 and TRBJ1-2; 9 positions agree with TRBD1. The CDR3 has 15 amino acids. V gave up 4 bases and J gave up 6 bases; unmatched junction bases: 10. Germline V CDR1 and CDR2: SGHNT, YYREEE (reference sequence). CDR3: CASSARDRVRDGYTF. In nucleotides, the CDR3 is TGTGCCAGCAGCGCGCGGGACAGGGTAAGGGATGGCTACACCTTC.

V usage is TRBV7-8 and J usage is TRBJ1-5, with a weak D call TRBD1 (5 bases). The CDR3 is 16 residues long. Germline-derived CDR1 and CDR2 are SGHVS and FQNEAQ. V was clipped by 4 bases and J by 2 bases, with 15 bases between them. In DNA form, the CDR3 reads TGTGCCAGCAGCTCGAAGCAGGGAATAGGCAATCAGCCCCAGCATTTT. Translation: CASSSKQGIGNQPQHF.

The rearrangement joins TRBV9 to TRBJ2-7, with D maybe TRBD1 (6 bases). V was shortened by 0 bases and J by 6 bases, with 10 bases between the two germline ends. The CDR3 length is 13 residues. Germline assignment: CDR1 SGDLS and CDR2 YYNGEE. CDR3 bases: TGTGCCAGCAGCGTAGGTGGGGGCGCCGAGCAGTACTTC. This encodes CASSVGGGAEQYF. Full variable domain (outside the CDR3, taken from reference TRBV9 and TRBJ2-7): DSGVTQTPKHLITATGQRVTLRCSPRSGDLSVYWYQQSLDQGLQFLIQYYNGEERAKGNILERFSAQQFPDLHSELNLSSLELGDSALYFCASSVGGGAEQYFGPGTRLTVT.

This clone was seen a single time. The chain joins TRBV5-4 to TRBJ2-7; tentatively, D is TRBD1 (5 bases). Per germline, CDR1 SGHNT and CDR2 YYREEE (reference sequence). This CDR3 has 12 residues. Deletions cut 0 bases from V and 12 bases from J, with 13 bases between. CDR3 residues: CASSLDSLGPYF. The CDR3 bases are TGTGCCAGCAGCTTGGATAGCTTGGGGCCGTACTTC.

This sequence joins TRBV7-8 and TRBJ1-2; tentative D call: TRBD1 (6 bases). V was clipped by 1 base and J by 5 bases, with 11 bases between them. The germline CDR1 and CDR2 sequences are SGHVS and FQNEAQ. CDR3 length equals 14 residues. The CDR3 region has the DNA TGTGCCAGCAGCTTAGAGGCAGGGGTGTATGGCTACACCTTC. This encodes CASSLEAGVYGYTF.

The chain employs TRBV11-2 and TRBJ2-7; tentatively, D is TRBD1 (6 bases). The germline V and J ends were trimmed by 5 bases and 3 bases, with 8 bases remaining between them. This CDR3 spans 12 amino acids. CDR1 and CDR2 from the germline V gene are SGHAT and FQNNGV. The CDR3 sequence: CASSGDNYEQYF. For the CDR3, the DNA is TGTGCCAGCAGCGGGGACAACTACGAGCAGTACTTC.

This chain connects TRBV5-1 to TRBJ1-2; 9 bases are shared with TRBD1. Germline values: CDR1 SGHRS, CDR2 YFSETQ. V was pared by 2 bases and J by 7 bases, with 12 bases of the junction left unmatched. The CDR3 runs 16 residues. The CDR3 nucleotides are TGCGCCAGCAGCTTAATCACAGGGGGCGTAGGAACTGGCTACACCTTC. Encoded protein: CASSLITGGVGTGYTF. Drawing the rest from reference TRBV5-1 and TRBJ1-2, the complete variable domain is KAGVTQTPRYLIKTRGQQVTLSCSPISGHRSVSWYQQTPGQGLQFLFEYFSETQRNKGNFPGRFSGRQFSNSRSEMNVSTLELGDSALYLCASSLITGGVGTGYTFGSGTRLTVV.

The gene calls are TRBV9 and TRBJ2-1; a possible D gene is TRBD2 (6 bases). Germline CDR1 reads SGDLS; CDR2 reads YYNGEE. The CDR3 is made up of 14 amino acids. V was clipped by 3 bases and J by 1 base, with 8 bases between them. This CDR3 reads CASSAEGSYNEQFF. The CDR3, as DNA: TGTGCCAGCAGCGCGGAGGGATCCTACAATGAGCAGTTCTTC.

This chain uses TRBV30 with TRBJ1-1; tentatively, D is TRBD1 (6 bases). Germline CDR1 reads GTSNPN; CDR2 reads SVGIG (reference sequence). V dropped 3 bases and J dropped 6 bases, with 14 bases sitting between them. This CDR3 has 13 residues. DNA of the CDR3: TGTGCCTGGAGAGTACAGGGAATTTCTGAAGCTTTCTTT. This gives the protein CAWRVQGISEAFF.

The J gene is TRBJ2-2, the V gene TRBV6-6, with 11 bases that match TRBD1. The trim removed 2 bases at V and 11 bases at J, leaving 4 bases unmatched. There are 14 residues in the CDR3. Germline V gene lookup returns CDR1 MNHNY and CDR2 SVGAGI (reference sequence). The CDR3 loop reads CASSYTDRGLELFF. DNA of the CDR3: TGTGCCAGCAGTTACACGGACAGGGGGCTCGAGCTGTTTTTT.

This clone showed up just a few times. V usage is TRBV7-8 and J usage is TRBJ2-1; D not certain. Germline V gene data show CDR1 as SGHVS and CDR2 as FQNEAQ. The CDR3 length is 15 residues. V lost 7 bases to trimming and J lost 6 bases, with 19 bases between them. CDR3 loop: CASTPPWRLGNEQFF. The CDR3 region has the DNA TGTGCCAGCACCCCCCCCTGGCGGCTCGGCAATGAGCAGTTCTTC.

CDR3 in DNA: TGTGCCACCAGTGATTTGCGGGGGAACACCGGGGAGCTGTTTTTT. This translates into CATSDLRGNTGELFF. This chain connects TRBV24-1 to TRBJ2-2, with D perhaps matching TRBD2 (5 bases). The CDR3 totals 15 residues. The V end was cut by 0 bases, the J end by 1 base, with 5 bases between. Germline V lookup: CDR1 KGHDR, CDR2 SFDVKD.

The chain is built from TRBV30 and TRBJ1-2; possible D gene TRBD1, 6 bases. CDR3 length: 14 residues. Per the germline V gene, CDR1 is GTSNPN and CDR2 is SVGIG (reference sequence). DNA for the CDR3: TGTGCGTCGATCGAGGGGGGGGAAATTGATGGCTACACCTTC. Residues: CASIEGGEIDGYTF.